This T cell receptor beta chain was obtained from a study of T-cell memory formation after mild COVID-19. Across the whole study: Each donor largely had its own TCR clusters.

Note on this clonotype: The antigen remains undetermined.

General study points: CM and EM subsets held most contracting CD4+ clones; EMRA held CD8+ ones.

The CDR3 is 17 amino acids. Per the germline V gene, CDR1 is LGHNA and CDR2 is YNFKEQ. The V and J ends lost 5 bases and 0 bases respectively, with 14 bases between them. MiXCR was run by TCRdb on the 5' RACE reads, yielding one entry per CDR3 protein. The sample records about 170,000 distinct CDR3 sequences, 10% to 15% being singletons. Sequencing used PBMCs or a T cell subset sorted from them (not recorded which). V gene TRBV4-2 combines with J gene TRBJ2-6; D is ambiguous. This clonotype was obtained from a man between 18 and 35 years old who had mild COVID-19 (a few samples of this study predate the infection). Cell type and time point are not known. CDR3 sequence: CASSYRAQTSGANVLTF. The CDR3 DNA is TGTGCCAGCAGCTACCGGGCCCAAACCTCTGGGGCCAACGTCCTGACTTTC.